This T cell receptor beta chain was captured by sequencing in a study of cytomegalovirus exposure and HLA in healthy donors. Findings of the study overall: One later analysis reportedly identified an Asian-associated ancestry cluster that showed fewer N-insertions than the roughly 600-donor mean. The listing of 150 to 200 TCR beta chains classed them as cytomegalovirus-associated. High sensitivity and specificity were reportedly achieved when the classifier diagnosed cytomegalovirus status.

PCR amplification relied on 60 Vbeta primers (plus 13 Jbeta primers). Data came from immunoSEQ multiplex PCR; TCRdb stores just in-frame clones and leaves some out. The table shows some 190,000 clones, with around 87% occurring only once. The CDR3 runs 17 residues. V lost 6 bases, J lost 4 bases, and 13 bases stayed unmatched. CDR1 is ENHRY and CDR2 is SYGVKD in the germline V gene. About this clone itself: Its antigen is currently unknown.

This TCR derives from a woman under 30 in good health and CMV-seronegative. The chain uses TRBV10-3 and TRBJ2-5; 11 positions match TRBD2. The sequencing sample was made of PBMCs. DNA of the CDR3: TGTGCCATCAGCCGCGACTTGACTAGCGGGATTGGAGAGACCCAGTACTTC. Translating it yields CAISRDLTSGIGETQYF.